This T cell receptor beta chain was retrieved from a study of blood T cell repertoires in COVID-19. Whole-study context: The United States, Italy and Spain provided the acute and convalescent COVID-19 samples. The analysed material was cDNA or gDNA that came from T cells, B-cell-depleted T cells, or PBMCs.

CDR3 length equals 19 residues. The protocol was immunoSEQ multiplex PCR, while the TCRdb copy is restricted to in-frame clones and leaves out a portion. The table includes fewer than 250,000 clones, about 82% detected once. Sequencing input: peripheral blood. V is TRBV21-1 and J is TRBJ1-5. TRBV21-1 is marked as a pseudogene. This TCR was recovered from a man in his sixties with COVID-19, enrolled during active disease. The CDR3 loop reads CASSKVSRGSPGSNQPQHF. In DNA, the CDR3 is TGTGCCAGCAGCAAAGTCAGTCGCGGGTCACCGGGGAGCAATCAGCCCCAGCATTTT.